Following are 8 T cell receptor beta chains from one sample sequenced in a study of control samples from healthy donors and cancer patients. Produced via immunoSEQ multiplex PCR; TCRdb's table is partial and in-frame only. The table has 150,000 to 200,000 clones, 70% to 90% seen once. Sample: blood. These receptors came from a man between 25 and 39 years old in good health.

The chain recombines TRBV7-9 with TRBJ2-3; no reliable D call. The V gene's germline CDR1 is SEHNR and CDR2 FQNEAQ (reference sequence). Between the trimmed V and J ends, which lost 4 bases and 4 bases, there was a span of 15 bases. This CDR3 region has 15 residues. Written as DNA, the CDR3 is TGTGCCAGCAGCTCCTCCGTGAGGCTCTCAGATACGCAGTATTTT. Protein sequence: CASSSSVRLSDTQYF.

Of note for this clone: Additional DNA sequences in this sample encode the identical CDR3. V gene TRBV5-1 combines with J gene TRBJ2-2, with D tentatively TRBD2 (6 bases). The CDR3 runs to 14 residues. V was trimmed by 0 bases and J by 6 bases, leaving 9 bases between them. Germline-derived CDR1 and CDR2 are SGHRS and YFSETQ. CDR3 loop: CASSLVGGAGELFF. In DNA form, the CDR3 reads TGCGCCAGCAGCTTGGTGGGGGGTGCCGGGGAGCTGTTTTTT.

The chain couples TRBV7-2 to TRBJ2-7; 14 bases are shared with TRBD2. Germline V gives CDR1 SGHTA, CDR2 FQGNSA. This CDR3 spans 17 amino acids. V shed 5 bases, J shed 4 bases, and the junction held 10 bases outside the gene matches. CDR3 residues: CASSPGLAGVFRYEQYF. The DNA for the CDR3 is TGTGCCAGCAGCCCGGGACTAGCGGGAGTGTTTAGGTACGAGCAGTACTTC.

This clone was seen only once. In nucleotides, the CDR3 is TGTGCCAGCAGCCAGAGACCCACTGAAGCTTTCTTT. Protein sequence: CASSQRPTEAFF. The rearrangement links TRBV14 to TRBJ1-1; D call uncertain. The V and J ends lost 3 bases and 4 bases respectively, with 6 bases between them. CDR1 and CDR2 from the germline V gene are SGHDN and FVKESK. The CDR3 contains 12 residues.

This chain joins TRBV2 and TRBJ1-4; D unclear. Trimming stripped 3 bases from V and 6 bases from J, with 5 bases between. Germline CDR1 reads SNHLY; CDR2 reads FYNNEI. The CDR3 extends over 12 amino acids. The CDR3 sequence: CASSDNYEKLFF. For the CDR3, the DNA is TGTGCCAGCAGTGATAACTATGAAAAACTGTTTTTT. The full variable domain, completed using reference TRBV2 and TRBJ1-4, is EPEVTQTPSHQVTQMGQEVILRCVPISNHLYFYWYRQILGQKVEFLVSFYNNEISEKSEIFDDQFSVERPDGSNFTLKIRSTKLEDSAMYFCASSDNYEKLFFGSGTQLSVL.

The chain links TRBV2 to TRBJ1-6, with D unclear. CDR3 size: 15 residues. Germline CDR1 is SNHLY and CDR2 is FYNNEI. V dropped 2 bases and J dropped 7 bases, with 12 bases sitting between them. CDR3 nucleotides: TGTGCCAGCAGTGAAACTCTTAGTGGGAATTCACCCCTCCACTTT. Protein sequence: CASSETLSGNSPLHF.

V gene TRBV6-2 or TRBV6-3 combines with J gene TRBJ2-7; possible D gene TRBD2, 7 bases. V dropped 6 bases and J dropped 5 bases, with 17 bases sitting between them. This CDR3 has 14 residues. The V gene's germline CDR1 is MNHEY and CDR2 SVGEGT. CDR3 amino acids: CASSRSGGRDEQYF. CDR3 DNA sequence: TGTGCCAGCAGCCGCTCCGGGGGGCGGGACGAGCAGTACTTC.

The gene calls are TRBV6-4 and TRBJ2-1; the D is unclear. Trimming took off 3 bases at V and 10 bases at J, with 22 bases between the two ends. The CDR3 sequence is 16 residues long. Germline V gene data show CDR1 as MRHNA and CDR2 as SNTAGT. DNA of the CDR3: TGTGCCAGCAGTGATACACTGGACGCCGGAACCGGAGAGCAGTTCTTC. It codes for CASSDTLDAGTGEQFF.